This TCR beta chain was recovered during a study of early T cells in non-severe SARS-CoV-2 infection. The CDR3 runs 13 residues. Trimming took 3 bases from V and 0 from J, leaving 5 bases between them. Germline V gene lookup returns CDR1 SGHTA and CDR2 FQGTGA. This clonotype has ten or more counts. The antigen remains unidentified. The study, taken as a whole, reports: Matches to VDJdb favored anti-spike CD8 responses and missed private and CD4 specificities.

The protocol attached unique molecular identifiers to individual cDNA molecules. MiXCR was run by TCRdb on the 5' RACE reads, yielding one entry per CDR3 protein. This sample has 20,000 to 25,000 distinct CDR3 sequences; about 4% occur once, and the top ten carry more than 1.1%. The TCR comes from an adult who was a healthcare worker with PCR-confirmed SARS-CoV-2 infection or an uninfected control (not recorded which). Sequencing used whole blood. The chain recombines TRBV7-3 with TRBJ1-1, with no clear D. The CDR3 here is CASSFTVNTEAFF. The CDR3 nucleotides are TGTGCCAGCAGCTTTACCGTGAACACTGAAGCTTTCTTT.